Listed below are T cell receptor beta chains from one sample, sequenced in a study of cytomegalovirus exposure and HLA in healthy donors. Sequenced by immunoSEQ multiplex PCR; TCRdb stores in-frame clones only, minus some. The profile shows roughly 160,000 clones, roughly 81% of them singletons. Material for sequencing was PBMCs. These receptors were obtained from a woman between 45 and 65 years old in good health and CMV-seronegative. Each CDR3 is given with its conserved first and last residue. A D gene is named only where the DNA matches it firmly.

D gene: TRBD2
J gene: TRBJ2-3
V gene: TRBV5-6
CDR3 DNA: TGTGCCAGCAGCCCCCCTATCGGGAGGGCCCCAGATACGCAGTATTTT
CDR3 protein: CASSPPIGRAPDTQYF

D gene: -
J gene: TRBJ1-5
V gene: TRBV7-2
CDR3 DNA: TGTGCCAGCAGCCCGAGTCGGGGGGCAGGGAATCAGCCCCAGCATTTT
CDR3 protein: CASSPSRGAGNQPQHF

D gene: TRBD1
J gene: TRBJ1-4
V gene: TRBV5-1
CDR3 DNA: TGCGCCAGCAGCCCACAGGGGCCATTTAATGAAAAACTGTTTTTT
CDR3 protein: CASSPQGPFNEKLFF

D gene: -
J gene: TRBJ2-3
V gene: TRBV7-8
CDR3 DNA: TGTGCCAGCAGCTTTGGCGGGGTGAGCACAGATACGCAGTATTTT
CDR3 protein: CASSFGGVSTDTQYF

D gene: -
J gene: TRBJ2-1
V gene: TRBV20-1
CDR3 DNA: TGCAGTGTGTTGCGGGTAGAAGAGCAGTTCTTC
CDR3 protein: CSVLRVEEQFF

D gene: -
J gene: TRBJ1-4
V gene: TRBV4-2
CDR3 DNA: TGTGCCACCTCGGCAGCAGGGGAAAAACTGTTTTTT
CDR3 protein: CATSAAGEKLFF

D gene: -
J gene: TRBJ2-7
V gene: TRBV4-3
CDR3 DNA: TGCGCCAGCAGCCAGCTCCCGGGACTCGAGATCTACGAGCAGTACTTC
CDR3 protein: CASSQLPGLEIYEQYF

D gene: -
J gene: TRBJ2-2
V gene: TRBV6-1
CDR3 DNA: TGTGCCAGCAGTGAAACTCAGGGGTCCGGGGAGCTGTTTTTT
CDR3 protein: CASSETQGSGELFF

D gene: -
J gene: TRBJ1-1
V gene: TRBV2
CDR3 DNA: TGTGCCAGCAGATCTGAGGTGAACACTGAAGCTTTCTTT
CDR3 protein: CASRSEVNTEAFF

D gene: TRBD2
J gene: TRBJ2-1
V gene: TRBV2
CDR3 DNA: TGTGCCAGCAGTCAGAGCGGGGGGGCCTACAATGAGCAGTTCTTC
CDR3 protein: CASSQSGGAYNEQFF

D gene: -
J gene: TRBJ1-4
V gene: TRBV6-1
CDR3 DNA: TGTGCCAGCAGTGAAGAAGGGAGAATAAGTGAAAAACTGTTTTTT
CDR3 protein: CASSEEGRISEKLFF

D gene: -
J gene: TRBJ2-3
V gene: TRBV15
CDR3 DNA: TGTGCCACCAGCAGAAGGGGAGGCTACACAGATACGCAGTATTTT
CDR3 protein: CATSRRGGYTDTQYF